A selection of T cell receptor beta chains follows, all from one sample in a study of blood T cell repertoires in COVID-19. TCRdb's copy holds only in-frame clones and misses some; the assay was immunoSEQ multiplex PCR. The sample includes 86,000 or so clones, 90% to 95% of them seen just once. The sequenced sample was peripheral blood. The source is a human donor with active COVID-19. The donor label of this sample is uncertain. Both conserved end residues are part of each CDR3. The D gene is left open where the match is weak. Some rows have no size entry. The others give once, few or many, or a class for an expanded clone.

size	V	J	D	DNA	CDR3
NA	TRBV19	TRBJ2-1	TRBD2	TGTGCCACCGGAACGGGGGGTATTGTGAATGAGCAGTTCTTC	CATGTGGIVNEQFF
NA	TRBV21-1	TRBJ2-7	NA	TGTGCCAGCAGCAAAGGAAGGGTGATTAGGACAGGGGTAGAGCAGTACTTC	CASSKGRVIRTGVEQYF
NA	TRBV3-1/TRBV3-2	TRBJ2-3	TRBD1	TGTGCCAGCAGCCAGGGGACAGGGCGGGATACGCAGTATTTT	CASSQGTGRDTQYF
NA	TRBV5-1	TRBJ2-5	TRBD1	TGCGCCAGCAGCCTTGACAGGGTAGAGACCCAGTACTTC	CASSLDRVETQYF
NA	TRBV18	TRBJ2-1	NA	TGTGCCAGCTCACCCGGGTCGTTTGGCGGGACTTACAATGAGCAGTTCTTC	CASSPGSFGGTYNEQFF
few	TRBV6-6	TRBJ1-3	NA	TGTGCCAGCAGTTCGGGGGAGGCTGGAAACACCATATATTTT	CASSSGEAGNTIYF
NA	TRBV7-2	TRBJ2-5	TRBD2	TGTGCCAGCAGCTCCCGAAAGAGCGGGGGCAGGGAGACCCAGTACTTC	CASSSRKSGGRETQYF
NA	TRBV7-2	TRBJ2-3	TRBD2	TGTGCCAGCAGCCCCGGGGGGGCCACAGATACGCAGTATTTT	CASSPGGATDTQYF
NA	TRBV20-1	TRBJ2-1	TRBD1	TGCAGTGCTAGGACAGGGGAAATTGAGGTCTTC	CSARTGEIEVF
NA	TRBV11-2	TRBJ1-1	TRBD1	TGTGCCAGCACACAAACCGACAGGGGTAGCACTGAAGCTTTCTTT	CASTQTDRGSTEAFF
NA	TRBV18	TRBJ1-1	NA	TGTGCCAGCTCACGGTTGCGCCCGAACACTGAAGCTTTCTTT	CASSRLRPNTEAFF
NA	TRBV28	TRBJ2-7	NA	TGTGCCAGCAGGATCGGGTCCGGGTCGACGAGCTACGAGCAGTACTTC	CASRIGSGSTSYEQYF
NA	TRBV11-3	TRBJ1-6	NA	TGTGCCAGCAGCTTAGATCCCACAAGGAGCGCACCCCTCCACTTT	CASSLDPTRSAPLHF
NA	TRBV21-1	TRBJ2-5	NA	TGTGCCAGCAGCCCTACCGGACTAGCGGGAGAAGAGACCCAGTACTTC	CASSPTGLAGEETQYF
NA	TRBV4-1	TRBJ1-5	NA	TGCGCCAGCAGCCAAGACGGAGGGGCAAGCAATCAGCCCCAGCATTTT	CASSQDGGASNQPQHF
NA	TRBV25-1	TRBJ2-2	NA	TGTGCCAGCAGTGAACAGGGGCCCGGGGCCGGGGAGCTGTTTTTT	CASSEQGPGAGELFF
NA	TRBV10-3	TRBJ2-1	NA	TGTGCCATCAGTGAGTCGGACCCAGGGGATGAGCAGTTCTTC	CAISESDPGDEQFF
NA	TRBV18	TRBJ2-2	NA	TGTGCCAGCTCACCCATGTCAGGCACCGGGGAGCTGTTTTTT	CASSPMSGTGELFF
NA	TRBV15	TRBJ1-6	TRBD1	TGTGCCACCAGCAGAGATCTTGGGGACAGGGTATATCATTCACCCCTCCACTTT	CATSRDLGDRVYHSPLHF
NA	TRBV5-6	TRBJ2-1	NA	TGTGCCAGCAGCTTAGGCGGGCCTTCCTACAATGAGCAGTTCTTC	CASSLGGPSYNEQFF
NA	TRBV10-2	TRBJ1-5	NA	TGCGCCAGCAGCGACACAGGAAACAATCAGCCCCAGCATTTT	CASSDTGNNQPQHF
NA	TRBV5-5	TRBJ2-3	NA	TGTGCCAGCAGCTTGGCCTGGCGGGCAGATACGCAGTATTTT	CASSLAWRADTQYF
NA	TRBV27	TRBJ2-2	TRBD2	TGTGCCAGCAGTCCATACACGACTAGCGGACTGAACACCGGGGAGCTGTTTTTT	CASSPYTTSGLNTGELFF
NA	TRBV29-1	TRBJ2-3	NA	TGCAGCGCGGGGGAACAGACGAATACGCAGTATTTT	CSAGEQTNTQYF
NA	TRBV7-9	TRBJ1-5	TRBD1	TGTGCCAGCAGCTTAGCCTTGGGACAGGGATTCAATCAGCCCCAGCATTTT	CASSLALGQGFNQPQHF
NA	TRBV5-1	TRBJ1-5	TRBD1	TGCGCCAGCAGCTTGGGATCAGGGGGCGGACAGCCCCAGCATTTT	CASSLGSGGGQPQHF
NA	TRBV6-2/TRBV6-3	TRBJ2-7	NA	TGTGCCAGCACCCCCCGGGACACAGGTCCCATCTACGAGCAGTACTTC	CASTPRDTGPIYEQYF
NA	TRBV4-2	TRBJ1-3	NA	TGTGCCAGCAGCCAAGACCCTACAGGGACTGGAAACACCATATATTTT	CASSQDPTGTGNTIYF
NA	TRBV19	TRBJ2-3	NA	TGTGCCAGTAGTATAGAGGGGAGAGATACGCAGTATTTT	CASSIEGRDTQYF
once	TRBV28	TRBJ1-3	TRBD1	TGTGCCAGCAGTACGAGTCCGGGACAGGGTTTCGCATTT	CASSTSPGQGFAF
NA	TRBV28	TRBJ2-5	NA	TGTGCCAGCAGTTTATCTCAGGAGACCCAGTACTTC	CASSLSQETQYF
NA	TRBV6-5	TRBJ2-7	TRBD1	TGTGCCAGCAGTTACGGACAGGGGGCTTGGGGCGAGCAGTACTTC	CASSYGQGAWGEQYF
NA	TRBV28	TRBJ2-2	NA	TGTGCCAGCAGGTCGGACGGGGGTGTCGGGGAGCTGTTTTTT	CASRSDGGVGELFF
NA	TRBV19	TRBJ2-7	TRBD1	TGTGCCAGTACTATATCCGGCCAGGGGGTTAGCGAGCAGTACTTC	CASTISGQGVSEQYF
NA	TRBV11-3	TRBJ2-1	TRBD1	TGTGCCAGCAGCCCCCGACAGGGGGACTTTCACAATGAGCAGTTCTTC	CASSPRQGDFHNEQFF
NA	TRBV4-1	TRBJ1-4	NA	TGCGCCAGCAGCCAGGCCGACAGATCCTATGAAAAACTGTTTTTT	CASSQADRSYEKLFF
NA	TRBV3-1/TRBV3-2	TRBJ2-3	TRBD2	TGTGCCAGCAGCCAAGATCTGGGACTAGCGGGGGGATACCTTCAGGCAGATACGCAGTATTTT	CASSQDLGLAGGYLQADTQYF
NA	TRBV3-1/TRBV3-2	TRBJ1-4	TRBD1	TGTGCCAGCAGTTACTTGGGACAGTTTAATGAAAAACTGTTTTTT	CASSYLGQFNEKLFF
NA	TRBV11-2	TRBJ2-5	TRBD1	TGTGCCAGCAGCTTAGGAGCGGACAGGGAGGCCCAGTACTTC	CASSLGADREAQYF
once	TRBV5-6	TRBJ1-1	NA	TGTGCCAGCAGCCCGTACTGGGAGGGTCCGGCTTTCTTT	CASSPYWEGPAFF